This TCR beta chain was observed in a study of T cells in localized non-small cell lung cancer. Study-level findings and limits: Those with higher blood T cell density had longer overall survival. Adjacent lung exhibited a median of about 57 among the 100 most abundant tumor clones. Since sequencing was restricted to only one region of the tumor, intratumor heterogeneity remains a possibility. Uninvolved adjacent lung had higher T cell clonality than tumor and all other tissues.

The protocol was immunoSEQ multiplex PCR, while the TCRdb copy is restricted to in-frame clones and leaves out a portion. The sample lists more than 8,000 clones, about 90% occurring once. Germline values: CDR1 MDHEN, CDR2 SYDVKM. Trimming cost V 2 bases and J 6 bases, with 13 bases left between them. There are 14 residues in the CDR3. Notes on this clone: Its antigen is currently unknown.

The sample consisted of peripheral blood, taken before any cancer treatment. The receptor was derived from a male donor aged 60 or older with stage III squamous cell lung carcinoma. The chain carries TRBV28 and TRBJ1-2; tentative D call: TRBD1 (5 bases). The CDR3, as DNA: TGTGCCAGCAGTTTAGCTCAGGGCTTCGATGGCTACACCTTC. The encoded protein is CASSLAQGFDGYTF.